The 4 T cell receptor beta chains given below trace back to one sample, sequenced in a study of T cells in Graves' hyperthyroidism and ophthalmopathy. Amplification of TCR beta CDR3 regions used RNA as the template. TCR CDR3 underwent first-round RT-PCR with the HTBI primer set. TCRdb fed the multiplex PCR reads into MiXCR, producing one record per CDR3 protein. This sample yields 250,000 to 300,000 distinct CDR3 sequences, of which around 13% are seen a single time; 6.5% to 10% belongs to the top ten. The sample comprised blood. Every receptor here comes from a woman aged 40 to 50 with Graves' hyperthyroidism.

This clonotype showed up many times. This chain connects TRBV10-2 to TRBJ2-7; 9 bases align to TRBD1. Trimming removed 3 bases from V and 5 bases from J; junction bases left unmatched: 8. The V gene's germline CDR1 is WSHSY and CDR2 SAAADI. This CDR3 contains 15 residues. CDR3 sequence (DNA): TGCGCCAGCAGTGACCGGGACAGGGTCGAACACGAGCAGTACTTC. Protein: CASSDRDRVEHEQYF.

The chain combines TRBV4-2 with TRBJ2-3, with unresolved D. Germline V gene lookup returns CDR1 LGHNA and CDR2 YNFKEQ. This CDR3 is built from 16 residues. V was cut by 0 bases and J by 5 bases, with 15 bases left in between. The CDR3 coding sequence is TGTGCCAGCAGCCAAGATTTATCGGCGTCCGGAGATACGCAGTATTTT. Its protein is CASSQDLSASGDTQYF.

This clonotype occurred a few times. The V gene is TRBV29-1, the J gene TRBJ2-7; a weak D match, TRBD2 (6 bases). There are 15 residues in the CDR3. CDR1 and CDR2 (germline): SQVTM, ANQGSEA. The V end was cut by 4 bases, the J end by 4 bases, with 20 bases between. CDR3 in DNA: TGCAGCGTTGGTGGGACTCTCCAAACCCGGTACGAGCAGTACTTC. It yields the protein CSVGGTLQTRYEQYF.

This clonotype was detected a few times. CDR3 residues: CASRGAGAGELFF. CDR3 DNA sequence: TGCGCCAGCAGGGGGGCGGGAGCCGGGGAGCTGTTTTTT. V and J are TRBV10-2 and TRBJ2-2, with TRBD2 as a possible D gene (7 bases). Between the trimmed V and J ends, which lost 6 bases and 6 bases, there was a span of 11 bases. CDR3 length: 13 amino acids. Germline CDR1 and CDR2: WSHSY and SAAADI.